This record looks at one T cell receptor (beta chain) sequence and its context. Its antigen specificity is not known. One base away there is no much larger clone; base qualities are not given. The germline V gene provides CDR1 KGHSH and CDR2 LQKENI. The CDR3 contains 16 residues, cysteine and phenylalanine counted. Only the CDR3 part of the read is kept: 48 bases, read in frame from the first base. Compared with germline, V lacks 6 bases and J lacks 5 bases; bases without a gene match: 16. The method behind the library was the immunoSEQ multiplex PCR assay. For the multiplex PCR, a mixture combining 60 forward primers for TCR Vbeta segments and 13 reverse primers for TCR Jbeta segments was used. The CDR3 region of rearranged TCR beta genes was amplified from genomic DNA by a multiplex PCR assay. The amplified TCR beta libraries were sequenced on the Illumina HiSeq System as 87-base-pair reads. The authors processed their data as follows. A later analysis tallied 75 million to 95 million unique TCR beta chains across the approximately 670 repertoires, and about 12 million of those chains were shared by two or more donors. Raw reads were error-corrected and collapsed into unique sequences by a nearest-neighbor algorithm in which closely related sequences were merged to remove PCR and sequencing errors. To assign V, D and J gene segments, CDR3 sequences were aligned to IMGT reference sequences. Each retained sequence needed at least a six-nucleotide match to both a V gene segment and a J gene segment. Rearrangements were called productive when the CDR3 lacked stop codons and stayed in frame with V and J; all others were non-productive. CDR3 was defined by IMGT convention, running from the second conserved V-encoded cysteine to the conserved J-encoded phenylalanine. Sequences without an unambiguous match to a single V gene segment were excluded from the earlier analysis of 450 to 750 of the donors. In an earlier analysis of 450 to 750 of the donors, a V segment was called functional when productive rearrangements were above 56.7%, and segregating when the standard deviation between donors exceeded 5%. A statistical classification framework was built for diagnosing cytomegalovirus status from the catalog of TCR beta chain sequences. In a later analysis, TCR nucleotide sequences were compared against IMGT/GENE-DB human TR gene sequences so that V and J genes could be assigned. Using the TCRdist pipeline, a later analysis assigned CDR3 sequences along with most-parsimonious VDJ recombination scenarios. In a later analysis, each TCR beta chain was defined by its CDR3 amino acid sequence together with its V-gene family, and reads without a unique V-gene family were excluded. As a way to deal with suspected cross-contamination and a sequencing artifact, a later analysis dropped nearly 600 nucleotide sequences that were highly shared and had low generation probability. For each public chain, a later analysis derived a clonal expansion index from normalized ranks of inferred template counts within each repertoire. A later analysis computed generation probabilities with a VDJ recombination model fitted to out-of-frame rearrangements, and checked the results against IGoR. In a later analysis, TCR-TCR, TCR-HLA and TCR-CMV co-occurrence was scored with hypergeometric tests, and a repertoire-size bias correction was applied to TCR pairs. False discovery rates were estimated in a later analysis by permuting HLA or CMV assignments 20 times. A later analysis grouped co-occurring TCRs with DBSCAN, adding TCRdist sequence similarity when clustering within HLA-allele-positive subsets. For co-occurrence clustering, repertoires with fewer than 30,000 or more than 120,000 public chains were excluded, along with five repertoires with anomalous nucleotide sharing. The clones in this table, taken by TCRdb from immuneACCESS, are in-frame only. Not every clone is retained; where verified, under half of the shortfall comes from an unresolved V gene, and the cause of the rest is unknown. V, J and clone size were drawn from that table, and D and trimming were deduced from the DNA. Counted in this sample were some 200,000 clones; roughly four fifths of them appeared once. The leading ten clones occupy approximately 0.8% of the sample.

This entry is derived from a study of cytomegalovirus exposure and HLA in healthy donors (TCRdb year 2017). About the full investigation: According to an earlier analysis of 587 of the donors, some 180 million T cells yielded roughly 100 million unique TCR beta sequences and 276 Gb of sequence data. An early release covering approximately 600 HLA-typed donors comprised approximately 290 gigabases of sequencing data and 85 million to 100 million unique TCR sequences. Of the 350 to 450 genotyped donors, roughly 80% were placed in the genetic ancestry cluster associated with self-reported Caucasian donors. The study aimed to test whether cataloging public T cell receptors could reveal signatures of past pathogen exposure. The study used immunosequencing to profile the T cell repertoires of more than 650 subjects and linked those repertoires to cytomegalovirus serostatus. Along with the approximately 700-subject first cohort, a separate validation cohort of over a hundred different subjects was used. The study combined high-throughput TCR immunosequencing, statistical association of individual TCRs with disease status, and machine learning to predict cytomegalovirus infection status. A later analysis re-analyzed previously published TCR beta repertoires from 600 to 850 donors and added high-resolution HLA genotyping to study TCR occurrence patterns. In the later analysis, no new phenotypic data were used to find candidate immune exposures; instead, reliance was placed on TCR beta sequences and their occurrence across donors. An earlier analysis of around 580 of the donors used high-throughput TCR beta sequencing to judge whether each TCR beta V gene segment behaved as functional or pseudogenic. Donor age, sex, ethnicity and CMV serostatus were compiled alongside the repertoire data. In a later genetic analysis, genome-wide SNP genotypes for about three fifths of the roughly 670 donors were used, and that subset was treated as a discovery cohort. Every discovery cohort repertoire had been produced on one sequencing platform. HLA typing included class I and class II loci at four-digit resolution. The number of donors typed differed by locus, with roughly 620-640 for A, B, C, DRB1 and DQB1, roughly 520 for DQA1, 600 to 610 for DPA1, and around 460 for DPB1. Roughly five DR-DQ haplotypes were handled as single units for association and clustering because linkage in the cohort was strong. Among about 360 genotyped donors of the cohort, an average of roughly 240,000 unique TCR beta nucleotide sequences were sequenced per donor, roughly 18% of them non-productive.

Results the study describes overall, beyond this receptor: A few of the identified cytomegalovirus-associated TCR beta chains were confirmed in vitro to be specific for cytomegalovirus antigens. The authors suggested that the approach could potentially be extended to other disease states and immunological phenotypes. According to a later analysis, TCR association rates differed among HLA loci, with DRB1 alleles showing the most associated TCRs and HLA-C alleles showing the fewest. Several of the top co-occurrence clusters appeared to be linked to parvovirus B19, influenza, CMV and Epstein-Barr virus, according to a later analysis. Presence/absence analyses assumed roughly uniform sequencing depth across donors, an assumption that may not hold. This cohort had only TCR beta chains sequenced, and the lack of alpha or paired-chain data limited which features could be detected. In both the original and validation cohorts, the classifier was reported to diagnose cytomegalovirus status with high specificity and sensitivity. Most TCR sequences were observed very rarely across donors, whereas some public TCRs were present in many individuals. A total of 164 TCR beta chains were listed by the study as associated with cytomegalovirus. In a later analysis, HLA-associated TCR beta chains were found to be more clonally expanded and to have lower generation probabilities than equally common non-associated chains. The only immune exposure information available for the cohort was CMV serostatus. Over 15 rarely observed V segments, including chromosome 9 orphons, were excluded from the earlier analysis of approximately 600 of the donors because counts were too low. Correlated functional status among segregating V segments might reflect linkage disequilibrium, but an unknown experimental factor could not be ruled out. A further reported finding was that TCR beta sequences accurately predicted the HLA-A and HLA-B alleles for most subjects in the first cohort. At a false discovery rate of 0.05, a later analysis linked some 17,000 TCR beta sequences to specific HLA alleles. The 87-base-pair reads could not distinguish some IMGT-functional V segments, including TRBV6-2 and TRBV6-3, so those segments were excluded. The sequencing pipeline was judged likely to have produced a cluster of highly shared sequence variants as a technical artifact. An association between a missense DCLRE1C variant and V-gene and J-gene trimming of TCR beta chains was found in a later genetic analysis and replicated in an independent cohort. In a later genetic analysis, fewer N-insertions in productive TCRs were reported among donors in an Asian-associated ancestry cluster than the roughly 700-donor mean. Assigning TCR associations to individual alleles was difficult when HLA alleles, especially DR and DQ, strongly co-occurred. Because some donors lacked HLA typing at each locus, the association tests relied only on the typed subset. Broadly in line with IMGT annotations, most TCR beta V segments showed up in productive rearrangements about 87% or about 30% of the time in an earlier analysis of approximately 600 of the donors. A later analysis found that most CMV-associated TCR beta chains appeared HLA-restricted, with HLA associations seemingly driven largely by CMV exposure.

In total, around 600 healthy bone marrow donors made up the cohort. At the time of sampling, all cohort members were nominally healthy, though unrecorded immune exposures were likely present. The donor tested CMV seronegative, placing the donor among the 300 to 450 seronegative members of the cohort. A peripheral blood sample was collected from each donor, and TCR beta sequencing was performed on peripheral blood mononuclear cells. The Qiagen DNeasy Blood Extraction Kit was used to extract genomic DNA from the blood cell samples. The sequence came from a woman in her late teens or twenties in good health and CMV-seronegative. The source material was PBMCs. The rearranged chain carries TRBV18 and TRBJ2-7; the junction holds 7 bases that match TRBD2. The DNA sequence is TGTGCCAGCTCCCCGACCATCCCGGGGGGATTCGACGAGCAGTACTTC. Its amino acids are CASSPTIPGGFDEQYF.